A selection of T cell receptor beta chains follows, all from one sample in a study of T cell repertoires in ileal Crohn's disease. Repertoires were generated with immunoSEQ multiplex PCR, while TCRdb's copy carries only in-frame clones and drops some. This table has about 15,000 clones, 60% to 85% appearing once. The sequenced material came from ileal tissue. The origin of the receptors is an adult with Crohn's disease. Each CDR3 is given with its conserved first and last residue. A D gene is named only where the DNA matches it firmly. The size field is filled for only some rows; it gives once, few, many or a size class.

V: TRBV25-1; size: once; D: .; J: TRBJ1-5; CDR3: CASSLGNSNQPQHF; DNA: TGTGCCAGCAGTTTGGGGAACAGCAATCAGCCCCAGCATTTT
V: TRBV2; size: .; D: .; J: TRBJ2-3; CDR3: CASSVWGDTQYF; DNA: TGTGCCAGCAGTGTGTGGGGGGATACGCAGTATTTT
V: TRBV7-6; size: medium-sized; D: .; J: TRBJ2-7; CDR3: CASSLKGGEQYF; DNA: TGTGCCAGCAGCTTAAAGGGGGGCGAGCAGTACTTC
V: TRBV2; size: few; D: .; J: TRBJ1-5; CDR3: CASEESASNQPQHF; DNA: TGTGCCAGCGAGGAGTCCGCTAGCAATCAGCCCCAGCATTTT
V: TRBV5-1; size: .; D: .; J: TRBJ2-3; CDR3: CASSLGPGVPPSADTQYF; DNA: TGCGCCAGCAGCTTGGGTCCCGGGGTCCCACCATCTGCAGATACGCAGTATTTT
V: TRBV7-9; size: few; D: .; J: TRBJ1-2; CDR3: CASSLGDQTDNYGYTF; DNA: TGTGCCAGCAGCTTAGGCGACCAGACGGACAACTATGGCTACACCTTC
V: TRBV7-2; size: .; D: .; J: TRBJ2-1; CDR3: CASSLAGGARDEQFF; DNA: TGTGCCAGCAGCTTAGCTGGGGGCGCACGGGATGAGCAGTTCTTC
V: TRBV9; size: .; D: TRBD1; J: TRBJ2-2; CDR3: CASSGGTGSTWELFF; DNA: TGTGCCAGCAGCGGAGGGACAGGTTCTACGTGGGAGCTGTTTTTT
V: TRBV19; size: .; D: .; J: TRBJ2-5; CDR3: CASSIVGETKGETQYF; DNA: TGTGCCAGTAGTATAGTTGGAGAAACAAAGGGAGAGACCCAGTACTTC
V: TRBV6-1; size: .; D: TRBD1; J: TRBJ2-7; CDR3: CASTLNRGPYEQYF; DNA: TGTGCCAGCACCCTTAACAGGGGGCCCTACGAGCAGTACTTC
V: TRBV6-5; size: .; D: TRBD1; J: TRBJ1-5; CDR3: CASRTQQGATQPQHF; DNA: TGTGCCAGCAGAACCCAACAGGGGGCGACTCAGCCCCAGCATTTT
V: TRBV7-2; size: .; D: TRBD2; J: TRBJ2-7; CDR3: CASSGPSGRGEQYF; DNA: TGTGCCAGCAGCGGACCTAGCGGGAGGGGCGAGCAGTACTTC
V: TRBV6-1; size: .; D: TRBD1; J: TRBJ2-2; CDR3: CASTDRVATGELFF; DNA: TGTGCCAGCACGGACAGGGTGGCCACCGGGGAGCTGTTTTTT
V: TRBV4-3; size: .; D: TRBD1; J: TRBJ2-1; CDR3: CASSPGQGTYNEQFF; DNA: TGCGCCAGCAGCCCTGGACAGGGAACCTACAATGAGCAGTTCTTC
V: TRBV6-5; size: .; D: .; J: TRBJ2-3; CDR3: CASSPADTDTQYF; DNA: TGTGCCAGCAGCCCCGCGGACACAGATACGCAGTATTTT
V: TRBV19; size: .; D: .; J: TRBJ1-5; CDR3: CASSTLQAHSNQPQHF; DNA: TGTGCCAGTAGTACCCTACAGGCCCATAGCAATCAGCCCCAGCATTTT
V: TRBV6-1; size: .; D: TRBD2; J: TRBJ2-3; CDR3: CASSGTSGRTDTQYF; DNA: TGTGCCAGCAGTGGAACTAGCGGGCGAACAGATACGCAGTATTTT
V: TRBV12-5; size: .; D: .; J: TRBJ2-3; CDR3: CASGLVGDTQYF; DNA: TGTGCTAGTGGTTTGGTGGGGGATACGCAGTATTTT
V: TRBV4-2; size: once; D: .; J: TRBJ1-1; CDR3: CASREAATLNTEAFF; DNA: TGTGCCAGCAGAGAGGCAGCCACTTTGAACACTGAAGCTTTCTTT
V: TRBV7-9; size: medium-sized; D: TRBD2; J: TRBJ2-3; CDR3: CASSSPTSGGTTDTQYF; DNA: TGTGCCAGCAGCTCGCCGACTAGCGGGGGGACTACAGATACGCAGTATTTT
V: TRBV7-3; size: .; D: TRBD2; J: TRBJ2-2; CDR3: CASRDRGTSGAGELFF; DNA: TGTGCCAGCAGGGATCGTGGAACTAGCGGGGCCGGGGAGCTGTTTTTT
V: TRBV5-1; size: .; D: TRBD2; J: TRBJ2-3; CDR3: CASSLIGREGSTDTQYF; DNA: TGCGCCAGCAGCTTGATTGGGCGGGAGGGGAGCACAGATACGCAGTATTTT
V: TRBV7-6; size: .; D: .; J: TRBJ2-3; CDR3: CASSPRIADTQYF; DNA: TGTGCCAGCAGCCCCCGGATCGCAGATACGCAGTATTTT
V: TRBV2; size: .; D: .; J: TRBJ1-1; CDR3: CASNFGRMNTEAFF; DNA: TGTGCCAGCAATTTCGGGAGGATGAACACTGAAGCTTTCTTT
V: TRBV18; size: .; D: .; J: TRBJ1-1; CDR3: CASSLRPEKREAFF; DNA: TGTGCCAGCTCACTCCGGCCCGAGAAAAGGGAAGCTTTCTTT
V: TRBV27; size: .; D: .; J: TRBJ1-1; CDR3: CASSKVGENTEAFF; DNA: TGTGCCAGCAGTAAGGTAGGGGAGAACACTGAAGCTTTCTTT